The rows below give T cell receptor beta chains drawn from one sample of a study of blood T cell repertoires in COVID-19. Assay used: immunoSEQ multiplex PCR; TCRdb lists only in-frame clones, some missing. The sample yields under 150,000 clones, around 88% seen once. Sequencing was performed on peripheral blood. The receptors were gathered from a man aged 45-60 years with active or convalescent COVID-19. Both conserved end residues are part of each CDR3. D genes are given only for firm matches. Some rows mark clone size as missing; the rest say once, few, many or name a class of expanded clone.

CDR3nt | CDR3aa | d_gene | v_gene | abundance | j_gene
TGTGCCAGCAGTCGGGACAGCGAAGGCAATCAGCCCCAGCATTTT | CASSRDSEGNQPQHF | TRBD1 | TRBV6-2/TRBV6-3 | once | TRBJ1-5
TGCACAGTGAAGAAGCGCCATGAGCAGTTCTTC | CTVKKRHEQFF | NA | TRBV20-1 | NA | TRBJ2-1
TGTGCCATCAGTGAGACTTTCACAGGGCTGGGCTACGAGCAGTACTTC | CAISETFTGLGYEQYF | NA | TRBV10-3 | NA | TRBJ2-7
TGTGCCAGTAGTCCAAAGCAGGGAAACAATCAGCCCCAGCATTTT | CASSPKQGNNQPQHF | NA | TRBV19 | once | TRBJ1-5
TGTGCCAGCAGCCCCGGGACAGGGTTTTTTAACACCGGGGAGCTGTTTTTT | CASSPGTGFFNTGELFF | TRBD1 | TRBV11-2 | NA | TRBJ2-2
TGTGCCAGCCGTGAAATAGCGGGAACGAGCTCCTACAATGAGCAGTTCTTC | CASREIAGTSSYNEQFF | TRBD2 | TRBV28 | NA | TRBJ2-1
TGTGCCTGGGGGACAGGGGGAAGACAAGAGACCCAGTACTTC | CAWGTGGRQETQYF | TRBD1 | TRBV30 | NA | TRBJ2-5
TGTGCCTGGAGCATAGGACTAGCGGGGGGAAAGACAGATACGCAGTATTTT | CAWSIGLAGGKTDTQYF | TRBD2 | TRBV30 | NA | TRBJ2-3
TGTGCCAGCAGCATTGGGCTAGCCAGCTCCTACAATGAGCAGTTCTTC | CASSIGLASSYNEQFF | NA | TRBV7-9 | NA | TRBJ2-1
TGCGCCAGCAGCTTTGCGGGTTCAGAGACCCAGTACTTC | CASSFAGSETQYF | NA | TRBV5-1 | NA | TRBJ2-5
TGTGCCACCAGCAGAGACCCCCGAGAGACCCAGTACTTC | CATSRDPRETQYF | NA | TRBV15 | once | TRBJ2-5
TGTGCCAGCAGCGCAGGGGAGAGTTTATACCAAGAGACCCAGTACTTC | CASSAGESLYQETQYF | NA | TRBV9 | NA | TRBJ2-5
TGTGCCAGCAGTAGACCCAGGGGGCTGGTAGATACGCAGTATTTT | CASSRPRGLVDTQYF | TRBD1 | TRBV28 | few | TRBJ2-3
TGTGCCAGCAGTCCCTGGGGGGTGGTCACTGAAGCTTTCTTT | CASSPWGVVTEAFF | NA | TRBV6-6 | NA | TRBJ1-1
TGTGCCAGCAGTGAAGAACAGGGGCGAATTTACGAGCAGTACTTC | CASSEEQGRIYEQYF | TRBD1 | TRBV2 | NA | TRBJ2-7
TGTGCCAGTAGTATCGGCCTCCCCACATGGACAGCGAACACCGGGGAGCTGTTTTTT | CASSIGLPTWTANTGELFF | NA | TRBV19 | NA | TRBJ2-2
TGTGCCAGCAGCTTGTATCGCGGGAACACTGAAGCTTTCTTT | CASSLYRGNTEAFF | NA | TRBV7-8 | NA | TRBJ1-1
TGTGCCAGTAGTATAGCGGGGGGGGCCGTGAATCAGCCCCAGCATTTT | CASSIAGGAVNQPQHF | NA | TRBV19 | NA | TRBJ1-5
TGTGCCAGCGGACCCGGGACAGGCGAAGAGACCCAGTACTTC | CASGPGTGEETQYF | TRBD1 | TRBV5-5 | NA | TRBJ2-5
TGTGCCAGTAGTATCCGGGGAAGGCCAGATACGCAGTATTTT | CASSIRGRPDTQYF | NA | TRBV19 | NA | TRBJ2-3
TGTGCCAGCAGCTTAGAGGCAGGGGGATCGGCTTTCTTT | CASSLEAGGSAFF | TRBD1 | TRBV7-9 | once | TRBJ1-1
TGTGCCATCACTGGGACAGGGGGTTCCGGGGAGCTGTTTTTT | CAITGTGGSGELFF | TRBD1 | TRBV10-3 | NA | TRBJ2-2
TGTGCCAGCAACAGGGCTTCCTCCGCCGGGGAGCTGTTTTTT | CASNRASSAGELFF | NA | TRBV11-2 | few | TRBJ2-2
TGTGCCAGTAGTATCCGCCAGGTAGAGGGCTACACCTTC | CASSIRQVEGYTF | NA | TRBV19 | NA | TRBJ1-2
TGCAGCGTTGCAAGACAGGGTCTCGGAGAGCAGTACTTC | CSVARQGLGEQYF | TRBD1 | TRBV29-1 | NA | TRBJ2-7
TGTGCCAGCAGCGCTAAACAGGACCCCGCATCCTACGAGCAGTACTTC | CASSAKQDPASYEQYF | NA | TRBV7-9 | NA | TRBJ2-7
TGTGCCAGCAGCCAAGTGGGAGGGTCAGAAAAACTGTTTTTT | CASSQVGGSEKLFF | NA | TRBV4-2 | NA | TRBJ1-4
TGTGCCAGCAGCTTTACAGGGGCGAGGGAGCAGTACTTC | CASSFTGAREQYF | TRBD1 | TRBV7-6 | NA | TRBJ2-7
TGTGCCTGGAGTGTGTGGGACAGTCAGGAGTACGAGCAGTACTTC | CAWSVWDSQEYEQYF | TRBD1 | TRBV30 | NA | TRBJ2-7
TGCGCCAGCAGCCAAGAGTCCCAGCGGGACTACGAGCAGTACTTC | CASSQESQRDYEQYF | TRBD2 | TRBV4-1 | once | TRBJ2-7
TGTGCCAGTACCCCGACTAGCGGGTGGCAAGAGACCCAGTACTTC | CASTPTSGWQETQYF | TRBD2 | TRBV19 | NA | TRBJ2-5
TGTGCCAGCCACCAGACAGGCTACGAGCAGTACTTC | CASHQTGYEQYF | NA | TRBV2 | NA | TRBJ2-7
TGCGCCAGCAGCCCAATCCCCGGGATCAAATTCCATGAGCAGTTCTTC | CASSPIPGIKFHEQFF | NA | TRBV4-1 | NA | TRBJ2-1
TGTGCCAGCAGCCGAGCCGGGACAGGGCGATTTTACGAGCAGTACTTC | CASSRAGTGRFYEQYF | TRBD1 | TRBV11-2 | NA | TRBJ2-7
TGTGCCAGCAGCTTGGCGGGGGGCTTGGAATACACAGATACGCAGTATTTT | CASSLAGGLEYTDTQYF | NA | TRBV5-8 | NA | TRBJ2-3
TGCGCCAGCAGCTCAGGACTAGCGGTCCCAGATACGCAGTATTTT | CASSSGLAVPDTQYF | TRBD2 | TRBV5-1 | NA | TRBJ2-3
TGTGCCAGCAGCTTAGCGCGGGGGGTCTTGTACCAAGAGACCCAGTACTTC | CASSLARGVLYQETQYF | TRBD2 | TRBV7-8 | NA | TRBJ2-5
TGTGCCAGCTCACCAGGGGGACAGGGCCTAGCAGTCTCCTACAATGAGCAGTTCTTC | CASSPGGQGLAVSYNEQFF | TRBD1 | TRBV18 | once | TRBJ2-1
TGTGCCAGCAGTGTGGGGACGTTGGGGGCTTATGGCTACACCTTC | CASSVGTLGAYGYTF | NA | TRBV2 | once | TRBJ1-2
TGTGCCAGCTCACCACCGACGGGGAATTCACCCCTCCACTTT | CASSPPTGNSPLHF | NA | TRBV18 | few | TRBJ1-6
TGTGCCAGCAGTGTAGACAGGGTCCTAAATCAGCCCCAGCATTTT | CASSVDRVLNQPQHF | TRBD1 | TRBV2 | few | TRBJ1-5
TGTGCCAGCAGCTTGGTGACAGGGGGGTCGAATGAGCAGTTCTTC | CASSLVTGGSNEQFF | TRBD1 | TRBV5-4 | NA | TRBJ2-1
TGTGCCAGCAGAACAGGTCCAGAAGCCAAAAACATTCAGTACTTC | CASRTGPEAKNIQYF | NA | TRBV6-6 | NA | TRBJ2-4
TGTGCCAGTAGTACCCTTACCGGGACAGTGACGAACACTGAAGCTTTCTTT | CASSTLTGTVTNTEAFF | TRBD1 | TRBV19 | NA | TRBJ1-1
TGTGCCACCAGCAGAGTGAGACAGCTGCTCTCTGGAAACACCATATATTTT | CATSRVRQLLSGNTIYF | NA | TRBV15 | NA | TRBJ1-3
TGTGCCAGCAGCCAGGGGCCCCTGGGTTTAGCCGGGGAGCTGTTTTTT | CASSQGPLGLAGELFF | NA | TRBV3-1/TRBV3-2 | NA | TRBJ2-2
TGTGCCAGCAGCTCCCACCCGGTTATCTCTGGAAACACCATATATTTT | CASSSHPVISGNTIYF | NA | TRBV5-5 | NA | TRBJ1-3
TGTGCCAGCAGCCATCAAGGGGTCCAAGAGACCCAGTACTTC | CASSHQGVQETQYF | NA | TRBV3-1/TRBV3-2 | NA | TRBJ2-5
TGCAGTGCTAGTCCGTCTAGCGGGAGTCCCGGGGAGCTGTTTTTT | CSASPSSGSPGELFF | TRBD2 | TRBV20-1 | NA | TRBJ2-2